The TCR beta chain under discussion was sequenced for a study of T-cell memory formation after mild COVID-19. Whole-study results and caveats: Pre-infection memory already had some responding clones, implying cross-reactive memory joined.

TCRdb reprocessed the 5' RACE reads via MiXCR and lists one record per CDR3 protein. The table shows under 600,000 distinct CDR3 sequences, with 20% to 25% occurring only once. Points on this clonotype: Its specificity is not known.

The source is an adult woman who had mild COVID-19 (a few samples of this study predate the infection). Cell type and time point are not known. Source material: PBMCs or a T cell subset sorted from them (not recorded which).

The CDR3 DNA reads as TGCGCCAGCAGCCCGCCGGGCCCCTCTGGAAACACCATATATTTT. It specifies CASSPPGPSGNTIYF. The V gene is TRBV5-1, the J gene TRBJ1-3, with D hard to call. The germline V gene encodes CDR1 SGHRS and CDR2 YFSETQ. CDR3 length: 15 amino acids. With 4 bases removed from V and 0 bases from J, the gap between germline ends came to 11 bases. The entire variable domain, with the rest obtained from reference TRBV5-1 and TRBJ1-3, is as follows: KAGVTQTPRYLIKTRGQQVTLSCSPISGHRSVSWYQQTPGQGLQFLFEYFSETQRNKGNFPGRFSGRQFSNSRSEMNVSTLELGDSALYLCASSPPGPSGNTIYFGEGSWLTVV.